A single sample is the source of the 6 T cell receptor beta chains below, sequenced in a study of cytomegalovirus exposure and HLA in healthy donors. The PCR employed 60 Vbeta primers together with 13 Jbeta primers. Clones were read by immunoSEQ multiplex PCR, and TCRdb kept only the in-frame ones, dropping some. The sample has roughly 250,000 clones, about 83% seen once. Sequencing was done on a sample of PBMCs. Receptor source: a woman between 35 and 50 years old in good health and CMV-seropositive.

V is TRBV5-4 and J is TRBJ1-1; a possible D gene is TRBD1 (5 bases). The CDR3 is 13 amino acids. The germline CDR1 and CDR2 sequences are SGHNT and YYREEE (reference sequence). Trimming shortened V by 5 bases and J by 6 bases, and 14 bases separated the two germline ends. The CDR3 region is CASRHIDSPEAFF. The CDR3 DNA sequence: TGTGCCAGCAGACATATAGACAGTCCTGAAGCTTTCTTT.

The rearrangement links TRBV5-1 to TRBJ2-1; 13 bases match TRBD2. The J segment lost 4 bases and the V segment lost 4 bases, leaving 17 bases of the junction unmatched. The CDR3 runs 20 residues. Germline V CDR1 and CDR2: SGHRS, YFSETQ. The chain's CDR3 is CASSTPGTEGLAGEYNEQFF. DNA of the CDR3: TGCGCCAGCAGCACACCCGGGACGGAAGGACTAGCGGGAGAGTACAATGAGCAGTTCTTC.

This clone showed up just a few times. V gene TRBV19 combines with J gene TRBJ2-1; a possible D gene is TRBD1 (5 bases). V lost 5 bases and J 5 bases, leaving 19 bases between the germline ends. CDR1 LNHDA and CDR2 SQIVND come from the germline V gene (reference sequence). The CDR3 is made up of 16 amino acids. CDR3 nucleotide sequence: TGTGCCAGTAGTTTAAGTATAGGGGTGTCCCACAATGAGCAGTTCTTC. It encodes CASSLSIGVSHNEQFF.

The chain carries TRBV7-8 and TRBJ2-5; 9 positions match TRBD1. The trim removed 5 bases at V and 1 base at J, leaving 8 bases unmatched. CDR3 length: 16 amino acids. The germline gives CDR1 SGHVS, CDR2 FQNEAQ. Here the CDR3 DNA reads TGTGCCAGCAGCCTAACAGGGGGCACGGGCCAAGAGACCCAGTACTTC. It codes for CASSLTGGTGQETQYF.

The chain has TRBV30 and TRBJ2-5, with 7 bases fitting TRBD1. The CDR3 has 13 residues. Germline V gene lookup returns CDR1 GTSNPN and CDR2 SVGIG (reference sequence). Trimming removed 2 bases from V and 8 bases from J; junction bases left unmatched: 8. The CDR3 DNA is TGTGCCTGGAGTCTTAACCGGGACAGCACCCAGTACTTC. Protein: CAWSLNRDSTQYF.

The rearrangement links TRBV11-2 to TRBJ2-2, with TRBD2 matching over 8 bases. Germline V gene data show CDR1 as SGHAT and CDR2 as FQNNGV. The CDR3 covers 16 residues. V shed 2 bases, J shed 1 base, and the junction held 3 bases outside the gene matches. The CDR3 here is CASSLISGRNTGELFF. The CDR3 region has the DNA TGTGCCAGCAGCTTAATCAGCGGGAGGAACACCGGGGAGCTGTTTTTT.